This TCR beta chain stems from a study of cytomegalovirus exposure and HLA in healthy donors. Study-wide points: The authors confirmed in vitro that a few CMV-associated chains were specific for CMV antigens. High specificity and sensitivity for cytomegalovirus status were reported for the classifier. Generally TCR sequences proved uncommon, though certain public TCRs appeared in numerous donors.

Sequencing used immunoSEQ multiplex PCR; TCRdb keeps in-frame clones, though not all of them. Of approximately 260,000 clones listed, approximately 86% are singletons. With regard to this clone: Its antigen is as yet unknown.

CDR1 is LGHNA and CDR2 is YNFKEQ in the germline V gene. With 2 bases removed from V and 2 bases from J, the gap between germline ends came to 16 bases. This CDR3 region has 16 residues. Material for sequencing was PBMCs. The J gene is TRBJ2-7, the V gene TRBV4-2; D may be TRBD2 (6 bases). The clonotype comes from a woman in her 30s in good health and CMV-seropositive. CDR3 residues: CASSQSMSSGTYEQYF. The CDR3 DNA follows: TGTGCCAGCAGCCAATCGATGAGTAGCGGAACCTACGAGCAGTACTTC.